This T cell receptor (beta chain) was sequenced in a study of blood T cell dynamics during melanoma immunotherapy. Clones were sequenced by immunoSEQ multiplex PCR, and TCRdb holds only the in-frame ones, with some missing. The repertoire includes roughly 30,000 clones, over 80% of them detected once, and about a tenth sits in the top ten. Documented time point: week 3, after first cycle of checkpoint inhibitor. This CDR3 has 14 amino acids. Germline V gives CDR1 SGHAT, CDR2 FQNNGV. Trimming took 8 bases from V and 0 from J, leaving 10 bases between them. The source is a human donor with melanoma. The J gene is TRBJ2-2, the V gene TRBV11-2; maybe TRBD2 (6 bases). Sequenced here: blood, sampled from a patient treated with checkpoint blockade. As DNA, the CDR3 is TGTGCCAGCGGGGACTTATCGAACACCGGGGAGCTGTTTTTT. This encodes CASGDLSNTGELFF. Full variable domain (rest looked up from reference TRBV11-2 and TRBJ2-2): EAGVAQSPRYKIIEKRQSVAFWCNPISGHATLYWYQQILGQGPKLLIQFQNNGVVDDSQLPKDRFSAERLKGVDSTLKIQPAKLEDSAVYLCASGDLSNTGELFFGEGSRLTVL.